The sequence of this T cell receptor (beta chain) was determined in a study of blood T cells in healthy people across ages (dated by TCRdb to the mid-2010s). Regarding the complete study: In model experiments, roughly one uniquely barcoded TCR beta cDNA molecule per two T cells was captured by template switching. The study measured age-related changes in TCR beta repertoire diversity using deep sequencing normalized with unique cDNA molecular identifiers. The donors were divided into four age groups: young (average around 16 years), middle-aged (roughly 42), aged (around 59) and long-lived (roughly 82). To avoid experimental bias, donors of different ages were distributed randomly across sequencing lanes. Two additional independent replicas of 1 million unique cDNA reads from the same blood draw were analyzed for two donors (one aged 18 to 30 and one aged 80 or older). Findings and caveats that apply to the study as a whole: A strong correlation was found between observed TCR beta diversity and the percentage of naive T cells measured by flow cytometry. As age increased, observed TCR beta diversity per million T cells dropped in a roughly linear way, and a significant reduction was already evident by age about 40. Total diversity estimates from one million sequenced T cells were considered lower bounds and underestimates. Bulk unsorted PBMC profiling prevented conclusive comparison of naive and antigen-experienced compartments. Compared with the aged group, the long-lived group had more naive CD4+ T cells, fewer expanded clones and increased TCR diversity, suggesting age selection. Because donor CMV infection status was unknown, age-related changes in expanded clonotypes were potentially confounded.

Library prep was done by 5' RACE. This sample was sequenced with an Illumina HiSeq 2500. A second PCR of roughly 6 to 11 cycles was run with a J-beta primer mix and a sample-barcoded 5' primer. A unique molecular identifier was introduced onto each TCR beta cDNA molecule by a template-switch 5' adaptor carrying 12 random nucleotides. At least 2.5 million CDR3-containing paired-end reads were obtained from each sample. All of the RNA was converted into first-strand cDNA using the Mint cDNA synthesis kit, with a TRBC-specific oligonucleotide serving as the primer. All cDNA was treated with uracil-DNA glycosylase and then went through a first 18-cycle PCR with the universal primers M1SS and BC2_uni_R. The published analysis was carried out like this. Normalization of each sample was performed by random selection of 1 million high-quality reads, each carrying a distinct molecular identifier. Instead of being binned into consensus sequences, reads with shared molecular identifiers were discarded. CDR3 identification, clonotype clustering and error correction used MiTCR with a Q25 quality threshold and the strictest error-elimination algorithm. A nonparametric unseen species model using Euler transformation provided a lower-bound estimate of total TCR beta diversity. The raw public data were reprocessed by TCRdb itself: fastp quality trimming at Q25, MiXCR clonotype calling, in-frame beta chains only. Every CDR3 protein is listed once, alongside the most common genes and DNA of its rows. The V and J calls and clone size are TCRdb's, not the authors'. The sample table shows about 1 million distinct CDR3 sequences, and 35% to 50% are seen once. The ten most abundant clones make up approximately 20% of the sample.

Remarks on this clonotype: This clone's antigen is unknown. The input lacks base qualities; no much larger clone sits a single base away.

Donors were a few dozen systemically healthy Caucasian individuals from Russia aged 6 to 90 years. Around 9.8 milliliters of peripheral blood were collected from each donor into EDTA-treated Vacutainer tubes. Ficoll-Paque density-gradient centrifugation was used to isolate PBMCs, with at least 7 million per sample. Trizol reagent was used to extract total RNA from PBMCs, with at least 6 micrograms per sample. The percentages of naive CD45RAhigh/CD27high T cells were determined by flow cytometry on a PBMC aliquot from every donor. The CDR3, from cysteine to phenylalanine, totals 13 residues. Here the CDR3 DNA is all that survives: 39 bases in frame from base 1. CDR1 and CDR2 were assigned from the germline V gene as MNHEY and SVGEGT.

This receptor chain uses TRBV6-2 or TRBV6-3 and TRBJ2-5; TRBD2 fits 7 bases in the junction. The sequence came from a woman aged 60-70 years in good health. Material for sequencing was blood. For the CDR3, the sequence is CVTREAGQETQYF. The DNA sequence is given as TGTGTCACCCGAGAAGCGGGACAAGAGACCCAGTACTTC.